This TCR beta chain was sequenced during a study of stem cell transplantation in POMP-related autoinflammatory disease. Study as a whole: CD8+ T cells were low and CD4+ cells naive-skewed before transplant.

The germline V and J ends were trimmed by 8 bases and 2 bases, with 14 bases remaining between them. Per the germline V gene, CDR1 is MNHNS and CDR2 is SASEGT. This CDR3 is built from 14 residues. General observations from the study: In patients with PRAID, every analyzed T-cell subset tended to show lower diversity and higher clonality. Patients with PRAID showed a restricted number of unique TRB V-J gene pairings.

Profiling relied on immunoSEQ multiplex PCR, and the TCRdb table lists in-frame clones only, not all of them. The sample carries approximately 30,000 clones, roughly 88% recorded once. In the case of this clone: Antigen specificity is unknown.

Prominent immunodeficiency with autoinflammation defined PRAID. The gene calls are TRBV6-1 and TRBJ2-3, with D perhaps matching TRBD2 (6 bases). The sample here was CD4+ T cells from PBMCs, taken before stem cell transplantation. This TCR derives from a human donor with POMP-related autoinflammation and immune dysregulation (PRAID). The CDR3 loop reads CASEFGGTTDTQYF. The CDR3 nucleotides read TGTGCCAGCGAATTCGGGGGAACCACAGATACGCAGTATTTT.